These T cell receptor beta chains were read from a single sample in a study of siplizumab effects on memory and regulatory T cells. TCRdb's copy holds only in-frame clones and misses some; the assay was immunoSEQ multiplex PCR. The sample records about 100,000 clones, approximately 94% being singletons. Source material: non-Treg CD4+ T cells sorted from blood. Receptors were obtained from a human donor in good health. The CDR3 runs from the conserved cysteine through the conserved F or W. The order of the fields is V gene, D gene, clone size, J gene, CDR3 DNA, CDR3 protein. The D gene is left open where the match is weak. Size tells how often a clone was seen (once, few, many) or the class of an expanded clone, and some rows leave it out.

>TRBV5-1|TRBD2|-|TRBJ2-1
TGCGCCAGCAGCTTTACACGGACTAGCGCCTACAATGAGCAGTTCTTC
CASSFTRTSAYNEQFF
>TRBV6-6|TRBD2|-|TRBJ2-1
TGTGCCAGCAGTTACCCCGGGCTAGCGGGAGGGAACGAGCAGTTCTTC
CASSYPGLAGGNEQFF
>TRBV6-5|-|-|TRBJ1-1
TGTGCCAGCAATTCGCAGGGGAACACTGAAGCTTTCTTT
CASNSQGNTEAFF
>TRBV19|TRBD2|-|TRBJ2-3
TGTGCCAGTAGTAGATACGGGACTAGCGGGAGGGTACGCACAGATACGCAGTATTTT
CASSRYGTSGRVRTDTQYF
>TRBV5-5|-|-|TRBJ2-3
TGTGCCAGCAGCTTGTGGCGGGGCACAGATACGCAGTATTTT
CASSLWRGTDTQYF
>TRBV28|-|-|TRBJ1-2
TGTGCCAGCACCCCGGGGGATGGCTACACCTTC
CASTPGDGYTF
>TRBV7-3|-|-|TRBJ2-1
TGTGCCAGCAGCTTAAGGTCTTCGGGGGCGCTCGACAATGAGCAGTTCTTC
CASSLRSSGALDNEQFF
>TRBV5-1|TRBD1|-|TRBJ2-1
TGCGCCAGCAGCACAACCGGGACAGGGGGGTCAAGCTCCTACAATGAGCAGTTCTTC
CASSTTGTGGSSSYNEQFF
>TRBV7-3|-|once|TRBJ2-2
TGTGCCAGCAGCCCCGAGGGCACCGGGGAGCTGTTTTTT
CASSPEGTGELFF
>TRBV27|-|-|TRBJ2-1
TGTGCCAGAATAGACCTCATGGATGAGCAGTTCTTC
CARIDLMDEQFF
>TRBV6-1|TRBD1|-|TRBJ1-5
TGTGCCAGCAGTGACAGGGGGAACAATCAGCCCCAGCATTTT
CASSDRGNNQPQHF
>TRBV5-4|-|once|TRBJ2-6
TGTGCCAGCAGCTTGGGGTCAGGGACCGGGGCCAACGTCCTGACTTTC
CASSLGSGTGANVLTF
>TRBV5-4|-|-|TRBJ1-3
TGTGCCAGCAGCCCCGGAGGGGGTGGAAACACCATATATTTT
CASSPGGGGNTIYF
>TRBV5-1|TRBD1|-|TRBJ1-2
TGCGCCAGCAGCTTAGATAGACAGGGGGGCTATGGCTACACCTTC
CASSLDRQGGYGYTF
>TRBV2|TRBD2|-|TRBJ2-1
TGTGCCAGCAGGTCAGCGGGAGGATACAATGAGCAGTTCTTC
CASRSAGGYNEQFF
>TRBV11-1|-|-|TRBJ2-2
TGTGCCAGCAGCCCGGGACGTTCAGGCACCGGGGAGCTGTTTTTT
CASSPGRSGTGELFF
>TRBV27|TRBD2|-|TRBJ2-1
TGTGCCAGCAGTCCGAGGGCTAGCGGGATTTACAATGAGCAGTTCTTC
CASSPRASGIYNEQFF
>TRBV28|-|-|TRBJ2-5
TGTGCCAGCAGTTTCGAAGGACAATTGTCTGAGACCCAGTACTTC
CASSFEGQLSETQYF
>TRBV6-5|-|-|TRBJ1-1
TGTGCCAGCAGTTCCCCTTGGAGGGTGAACACTGAAGCTTTCTTT
CASSSPWRVNTEAFF
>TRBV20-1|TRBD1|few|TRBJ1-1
TGCAGTGCCAGGACAGGGGGCTTAGCTTTCTTT
CSARTGGLAFF
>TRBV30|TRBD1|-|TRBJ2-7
TGTGCCTGGGACAGGGGTTACGAGCAGTACTTC
CAWDRGYEQYF
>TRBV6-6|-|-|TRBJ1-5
TGTGCCAGCAGGGAAAACACCGGATCAGGCAATCAGCCCCAGCATTTT
CASRENTGSGNQPQHF
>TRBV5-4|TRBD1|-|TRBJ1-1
TGTGCCAGCAGCTTCGGACAGGAGAGAAACACTGAAGCTTTCTTT
CASSFGQERNTEAFF
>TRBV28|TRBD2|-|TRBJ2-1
TGTGCCAGCAGAATAGCGGGAGGGGTTAACAATGAGCAGTTCTTC
CASRIAGGVNNEQFF
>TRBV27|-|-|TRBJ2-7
TGTGCCAGCAGTTTCGTGGCGGCCGGAGACGAGCAGTACTTC
CASSFVAAGDEQYF
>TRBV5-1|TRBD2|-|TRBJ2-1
TGCGCCAGCGGGGAGGGACTAGCGGGTGGTGAGCAGTTCTTC
CASGEGLAGGEQFF
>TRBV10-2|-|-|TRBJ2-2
TGCGCCAGCACCGGGACCACAAACACCGGGGAGCTGTTTTTT
CASTGTTNTGELFF
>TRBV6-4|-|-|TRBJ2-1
TGTGCCAGCAGTGAAAAGGCCGGGACTCTCTCCTACAATGAGCAGTTCTTC
CASSEKAGTLSYNEQFF
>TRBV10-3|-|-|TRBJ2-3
TGTGCCATCAGGAGCGGCCCTAGCACAGATACGCAGTATTTT
CAIRSGPSTDTQYF